These 28 T cell receptor beta chains share one sample of origin, sequenced in a study of blood T cell repertoires in COVID-19. The repertoire was sequenced with immunoSEQ multiplex PCR; TCRdb's copy has only in-frame clones and lacks some. This sample has about 100,000 clones, with 87% found just once. Sample: peripheral blood. The origin of the receptors is a woman in her 30s with acute or convalescent COVID-19.

The rearrangement uses TRBV5-4 and TRBJ1-2, with D possibly matching TRBD1 (5 bases). Trimming took 2 bases from V and 6 from J, leaving 11 bases between them. This CDR3 is 13 amino acids long. Germline CDR1 SGHNT, CDR2 YYREEE (reference sequence). This CDR3 is CASSFGGDHGYTF. The DNA for the CDR3 is TGTGCCAGCAGCTTTGGAGGGGACCATGGCTACACCTTC.

This sequence joins TRBV5-1 and TRBJ1-6; D uncertain. Germline CDR1 and CDR2: SGHRS and YFSETQ. The CDR3 sequence is 15 residues long. V was cut by 4 bases and J by 5 bases, with 13 bases left in between. CDR3 coding DNA: TGCGCCAGCAGCCCGACGGGAGGCGATAATTCACCCCTCCACTTT. Protein sequence: CASSPTGGDNSPLHF.

The gene calls are TRBV5-1 and TRBJ1-4; D not resolved. Germline V lookup: CDR1 SGHRS, CDR2 YFSETQ. This CDR3 has 13 residues. With 3 bases removed from V and 0 bases from J, the gap between germline ends came to 3 bases. The CDR3 DNA sequence: TGCGCCAGCAGCTCCTCAACTAATGAAAAACTGTTTTTT. Its protein product is CASSSSTNEKLFF.

V gene TRBV18 combines with J gene TRBJ2-7, with 7 bases aligning to TRBD1. In germline, CDR1 is KGHSH, CDR2 LQKENI. This CDR3 region has 16 residues. V trimming: 2 bases; J trimming: 3 bases; junction bases outside the gene matches: 10. The CDR3 spells CASSPRSETGFYEQYF. For the CDR3, the DNA is TGTGCCAGCTCACCAAGGTCAGAGACAGGGTTCTACGAGCAGTACTTC.

This chain links TRBV9 with TRBJ1-2, with 7 bases matching TRBD1. The CDR3 totals 14 residues. V dropped 3 bases and J dropped 7; count of bases not matched to a gene: 9. The V gene's germline CDR1 is SGDLS and CDR2 YYNGEE. For the CDR3, the DNA is TGTGCCAGCAGCGCCGGGACAGCGATGGGTGGCTACACCTTC. This gives the protein CASSAGTAMGGYTF.

CDR3 in amino acids: CASSLNGGSYNSPLHF. CDR3 nucleotides: TGTGCCAGCAGCCTAAACGGGGGCTCCTATAATTCACCCCTCCACTTT. The V and J genes are TRBV7-9 and TRBJ1-6, with D maybe TRBD1 (5 bases). The CDR3 covers 16 residues. Trimming shortened V by 5 bases and J by 0 bases, and 11 bases separated the two germline ends. Germline loops: CDR1 SEHNR, CDR2 FQNEAQ (reference sequence).

V usage is TRBV27 and J usage is TRBJ2-7; 7 bases are a match to TRBD1. The CDR3 is 15 amino acids. Per germline, CDR1 MNHEY and CDR2 SMNVEV (reference sequence). Unmatched junction bases numbered 10, after V lost 6 bases and J lost 2 bases. The CDR3 here is CASRTEGAGAYEQYF. Here the CDR3 DNA reads TGTGCCAGCAGAACCGAGGGGGCAGGGGCCTACGAGCAGTACTTC.

This chain links TRBV19 with TRBJ1-2, with D possibly being TRBD1 (6 bases). V gave up 2 bases and J gave up 4 bases, with 17 bases separating them. CDR1 LNHDA and CDR2 SQIVND come from the germline V gene (reference sequence). The CDR3 length is 16 residues. The chain's CDR3 is CASSIIGTGRPYGYTF. CDR3 in DNA: TGTGCCAGTAGTATAATCGGAACAGGGCGTCCCTATGGCTACACCTTC.

The chain couples TRBV7-8 to TRBJ1-3; D is unresolved. This CDR3 is 16 amino acids long. CDR1 is SGHVS, CDR2 FQNEAQ, per germline. The V end was cut by 4 bases, the J end by 0 bases, with 13 bases between. The CDR3: CASSSGDGVSGNTIYF. In DNA, the CDR3 is TGTGCCAGCAGCTCCGGGGATGGGGTCTCTGGAAACACCATATATTTT.

The sample holds one count of this clone. The rearrangement links TRBV28 to TRBJ1-6; unclear D gene. The CDR3 spans 14 residues. V was cut by 2 bases and J by 10 bases, with 12 bases left in between. CDR1 and CDR2 (germline): MDHEN, SYDVKM. The CDR3, as DNA: TGTGCCAGCAGTTTAAACATAATCGGGTCACCCCTCCACTTT. Translating gives CASSLNIIGSPLHF. Full variable domain (missing parts from reference TRBV28 and TRBJ1-6): DVKVTQSSRYLVKRTGEKVFLECVQDMDHENMFWYRQDPGLGLRLIYFSYDVKMKEKGDIPEGYSVSREKKERFSLILESASTNQTSMYLCASSLNIIGSPLHFGNGTRLTVT.

The V and J genes are TRBV4-1 and TRBJ2-7, with TRBD2 matching over 7 bases. The CDR3 extends over 17 amino acids. J lost 0 bases, V lost 0 bases, and 8 bases had no gene match. Germline values: CDR1 MGHRA, CDR2 YSYEKL. CDR3: CASSQDPALADSYEQYF. The CDR3 region has the DNA TGCGCCAGCAGCCAAGACCCCGCGCTAGCGGACTCCTACGAGCAGTACTTC.

The chain uses TRBV7-2 and TRBJ1-4; 8 nucleotides line up with TRBD1. The CDR3 has 15 residues. CDR1 SGHTA and CDR2 FQGNSA come from the germline V gene. Trimming cost V 5 bases and J 5 bases; bases outside gene matches: 7. The CDR3 loop is CASSLQGAQNEKLFF. The CDR3, as DNA: TGTGCCAGCAGCCTGCAGGGGGCCCAGAATGAAAAACTGTTTTTT.

The chain links TRBV4-1 to TRBJ1-2; 9 bases match TRBD1. The V gene's germline CDR1 is MGHRA and CDR2 YSYEKL. The V gene end was trimmed by 0 bases and the J gene end by 4 bases; junction bases not matched to a gene: 9. There are 17 residues in the CDR3. CDR3 sequence: CASSQETGGGRIYGYTF. Written as DNA, the CDR3 is TGCGCCAGCAGCCAAGAAACAGGGGGCGGTAGAATCTATGGCTACACCTTC.

This clone was seen a handful of times. The gene calls are TRBV2 and TRBJ1-2; TRBD1 aligns across 8 bases. Per germline, CDR1 SNHLY and CDR2 FYNNEI. V shed 2 bases and J 4 bases; nucleotides not matched to a gene: 6. The CDR3 covers 15 residues. Here the CDR3 reads CASSELSGGAYGYTF. The CDR3 bases are TGTGCCAGCAGTGAACTGTCAGGGGGCGCCTATGGCTACACCTTC.

V usage is TRBV18 and J usage is TRBJ1-1; 7 bases align to TRBD1. The CDR3 is 15 amino acids. Germline lookup yields CDR1 KGHSH and CDR2 LQKENI. Trimming took 0 bases from V and 5 from J; bases not matched to a gene: 6. CDR3 sequence reads: CASSPPNDRDTEAFF. The CDR3 DNA reads TGTGCCAGCTCACCACCTAATGACAGGGATACTGAAGCTTTCTTT.

The chain employs TRBV5-1 and TRBJ2-1; TRBD2 aligns across 8 bases. Germline assignment: CDR1 SGHRS and CDR2 YFSETQ. CDR3 length: 16 amino acids. Trimming at V came to 4 bases and at J to 4 bases, leaving 10 bases not matched to a gene. The CDR3: CASSTGLAPPYNEQFF. The CDR3 bases are TGCGCCAGCAGCACAGGACTAGCCCCACCGTACAATGAGCAGTTCTTC.

The rearrangement joins TRBV5-6 to TRBJ1-6, with TRBD1 matching over 9 bases. V shed 3 bases and J 0 bases; nucleotides not matched to a gene: 4. CDR3 length equals 17 residues. Germline loops: CDR1 SGHDT, CDR2 YYEEEE. CDR3: CASSSGTGSSYNSPLHF. In DNA form, the CDR3 reads TGTGCCAGCAGCTCCGGGACAGGGAGCTCCTATAATTCACCCCTCCACTTT.

In this sample, this clone turned up once. The chain carries TRBV7-2 and TRBJ1-2; D gene uncertain. The CDR3 contains 14 residues. V was shortened by 1 base and J by 8 bases, with 14 bases between the two germline ends. Germline V lookup: CDR1 SGHTA, CDR2 FQGNSA. The CDR3 nucleotides read TGTGCCAGCAGCTTAGAGTTGGGAGATCGGGGCTACACCTTC. Its protein product is CASSLELGDRGYTF.

The CDR3 coding sequence is TGTGCCAGCAGCCACGCGGCCCGGGGGGAAAAACTGTTTTTT. Protein product: CASSHAARGEKLFF. The V and J genes are TRBV3-1 (or the pseudogene TRBV3-2) and TRBJ1-4, with a tentative D call TRBD1 (5 bases). The CDR3 is 14 residues long. The V end was cut by 3 bases, the J end by 8 bases, with 13 bases between. CDR1 and CDR2 from the germline V gene are LGHDT and YNNKEL (reference sequence).

The chain links TRBV10-1 to TRBJ2-1; 9 nucleotides align to TRBD1. CDR1 and CDR2 from the germline V gene are WNHNN and SYGVQD (reference sequence). V lost 3 bases to trimming and J lost 10 bases; unmatched junction nucleotides: 7. The CDR3 length is 14 residues. CDR3 in DNA: TGCGCCAGCAGTGACAGGACAGGGGTCGGCGAGCAGTTCTTC. This codes for CASSDRTGVGEQFF.

The rearrangement joins TRBV9 to TRBJ1-1; D possibly corresponds to TRBD1 (6 bases). This CDR3 comprises 14 residues. CDR1 is SGDLS, CDR2 YYNGEE, per germline. The V end was cut by 3 bases, the J end by 2 bases, with 11 bases between. This CDR3 is CASSGRTANTEAFF. The DNA of the CDR3 is TGTGCCAGCAGCGGCCGGACAGCTAACACTGAAGCTTTCTTT. The variable domain in full, with the rest retrieved from reference TRBV9 and TRBJ1-1, is DSGVTQTPKHLITATGQRVTLRCSPRSGDLSVYWYQQSLDQGLQFLIQYYNGEERAKGNILERFSAQQFPDLHSELNLSSLELGDSALYFCASSGRTANTEAFFGQGTRLTVV.

The rearrangement uses TRBV11-1 and TRBJ2-7; maybe TRBD1 (5 bases). V dropped 5 bases and J dropped 2 bases, with 16 bases sitting between them. The CDR3 runs to 15 residues. Germline CDR1 SGHAT, CDR2 FQDESV (reference sequence). CDR3 nucleotide sequence: TGTGCCAGCAGCAAGGGGTTCCCCACAACCTACGAGCAGTACTTC. This gives the protein CASSKGFPTTYEQYF.

This clone was detected once. This chain uses TRBV3-1 (or the pseudogene TRBV3-2) with TRBJ2-2; 10 nucleotides agree with TRBD1. This CDR3 region has 14 residues. The junction had 3 bases not matched to a gene; V was cut back by 4 bases and J by 7 bases. Germline lookup yields CDR1 LGHDT and CDR2 YNNKEL (reference sequence). The CDR3 reads CASSRQGAGGELFF. The DNA for the CDR3 is TGTGCCAGCAGCCGACAGGGGGCTGGCGGGGAGCTGTTTTTT.

This sequence joins TRBV5-8 and TRBJ1-1, with D unclear. Trimming stripped 3 bases from V and 7 bases from J, with 7 bases between. CDR1 SGHTS and CDR2 YDEGEE come from the germline V gene. CDR3 length: 11 residues. CDR3 coding DNA: TGTGCCAGCAGCTACGGGATTGAAGCTTTCTTT. Encoded protein: CASSYGIEAFF.

The V gene is TRBV14, the J gene TRBJ2-7; 8 bases are a match to TRBD1. Trimming cost V 4 bases and J 2 bases; bases outside gene matches: 7. The germline V gene encodes CDR1 SGHDN and CDR2 FVKESK. The CDR3 sequence is 15 residues long. The CDR3 DNA reads TGTGCCAGCAGCCCCTACAGGGGGAAAACCTACGAGCAGTACTTC. Its translation: CASSPYRGKTYEQYF. Full variable domain (missing parts from reference TRBV14 and TRBJ2-7): EAGVTQFPSHSVIEKGQTVTLRCDPISGHDNLYWYRRVMGKEIKFLLHFVKESKQDESGMPNNRFLAERTGGTYSTLKVQPAELEDSGVYFCASSPYRGKTYEQYFGPGTRLTVT.

The rearrangement links TRBV3-1 (or the pseudogene TRBV3-2) to TRBJ2-5; TRBD2 matches at 7 bases. The CDR3 extends over 16 amino acids. CDR1 and CDR2 (germline): LGHDT, YNNKEL (reference sequence). Trimming cost V 0 bases and J 4 bases; bases outside gene matches: 8. CDR3 sequence: CASSQEGLADGETQYF. The CDR3 DNA follows: TGTGCCAGCAGCCAAGAAGGCCTAGCGGATGGAGAGACCCAGTACTTC.

The V call is TRBV11-2, the J call TRBJ1-4; D possibly corresponds to TRBD1 (5 bases). Trimming took 0 bases from V and 10 from J, leaving 9 bases between them. The CDR3 is 13 amino acids. CDR1 is SGHAT, CDR2 FQNNGV, per germline. CDR3 in amino acids: CASSLEGRGKLFF. In nucleotides, the CDR3 is TGTGCCAGCAGCTTAGAGGGGCGGGGAAAACTGTTTTTT.

V usage is TRBV10-3 and J usage is TRBJ2-3, with D uncertain. CDR1 is ENHRY, CDR2 SYGVKD, per germline. The CDR3 consists of 15 residues. V gave up 3 bases and J gave up 0 bases, with 10 bases separating them. The DNA for the CDR3 is TGTGCCATCAGTGAACAGTCGTCTAGCACAGATACGCAGTATTTT. Its translation: CAISEQSSSTDTQYF.